These T cell receptor beta chains were read from a single sample in a study of vaccination and CD4 T cells after COVID-19. For these receptors, no antigen is known. TCRdb re-called the PCR reads with MiXCR, one entry per CDR3 protein. Of 15,000 to 20,000 distinct CDR3 sequences in the sample, 55% to 60% were seen once. Material for sequencing was CD4+ T cells from blood, cultured in vitro. The source of these receptors is a human donor who had recovered from COVID-19. The CDR3 runs from the conserved cysteine through the conserved F or W. Each record gives: J gene, clone size, V gene, D gene, CDR3 protein, CDR3 DNA. The D gene is left open where the match is weak. Clone size appears in some rows only: once, few, many, or a class for an expanded clone.

J: TRBJ2-7; size: -; V: TRBV20-1; D: -; CDR3: CSADTGSEQYF; DNA: TGCAGTGCCGACACAGGGTCCGAGCAGTACTTC
J: TRBJ1-5; size: -; V: TRBV2; D: -; CDR3: CASHREPGLSNQPQHF; DNA: TGTGCCAGTCACAGGGAGCCCGGGTTAAGCAATCAGCCCCAGCATTTT
J: TRBJ1-1; size: -; V: TRBV11-2; D: TRBD1; CDR3: CASSYWDREAFF; DNA: TGTGCCAGCAGCTACTGGGACAGGGAAGCTTTCTTT
J: TRBJ1-3; size: -; V: TRBV12-3/TRBV12-4; D: -; CDR3: CASGAGASGNTIYF; DNA: TGTGCCAGCGGGGCGGGGGCCTCTGGAAACACCATATATTTT
J: TRBJ2-2; size: -; V: TRBV19; D: -; CDR3: CASTTSGEGGGELFF; DNA: TGTGCCAGTACCACATCGGGGGAAGGTGGAGGGGAGCTGTTTTTT
J: TRBJ2-7; size: -; V: TRBV6-5; D: -; CDR3: CASSYSGPIQSYEQYF; DNA: TGTGCCAGCAGTTACTCTGGGCCTATCCAGTCCTACGAGCAGTACTTC
J: TRBJ2-2; size: few; V: TRBV2; D: -; CDR3: CAISGPDTGELFF; DNA: -
J: TRBJ2-7; size: -; V: TRBV6-1; D: TRBD1; CDR3: CASSPKQGNHEQYF; DNA: TGTGCCAGCAGTCCAAAACAGGGGAACCACGAGCAGTACTTC
J: TRBJ2-7; size: -; V: TRBV6-1; D: -; CDR3: CASRAPSPGSEQYF; DNA: TGTGCCAGCAGAGCACCCTCTCCAGGGAGCGAGCAGTACTTC
J: TRBJ1-2; size: -; V: TRBV2; D: -; CDR3: CASSIQGSYGYTF; DNA: TGTGCCAGCAGTATTCAGGGTAGCTATGGCTACACCTTC
J: TRBJ2-1; size: medium-sized; V: TRBV27; D: TRBD1; CDR3: CASSFGRGRRQFF; DNA: TGTGCCAGCAGTTTCGGCAGGGGGCGAAGGCAGTTCTTC
J: TRBJ1-1; size: -; V: TRBV7-2; D: -; CDR3: CASSLISGFEAFF; DNA: TGTGCCAGCAGCTTAATTTCGGGATTTGAAGCTTTCTTT
J: TRBJ1-5; size: -; V: TRBV6-1; D: TRBD1; CDR3: CASSERDRGTGSQHF; DNA: TGTGCCAGCAGTGAGAGGGACAGGGGGACCGGGTCCCAGCATTTT
J: TRBJ1-6; size: -; V: TRBV20-1; D: -; CDR3: CSAKRVGVSSYNSPLHF; DNA: TGCAGTGCTAAAAGGGTCGGGGTTAGCTCCTATAATTCACCCCTCCACTTT
J: TRBJ2-3; size: -; V: TRBV10-3; D: TRBD1; CDR3: CASRPRDRGIDTQYF; DNA: TGTGCCAGCAGACCCCGGGACAGGGGAATAGATACGCAGTATTTT
J: TRBJ1-5; size: -; V: TRBV2; D: -; CDR3: CASEVGSGEPQHF; DNA: TGTGCCAGCGAGGTGGGGAGCGGGGAGCCCCAGCATTTT
J: TRBJ2-3; size: -; V: TRBV28; D: -; CDR3: CASRSFSSTDTQYF; DNA: TGTGCCAGCCGCTCCTTCTCGAGCACAGATACGCAGTATTTT
J: TRBJ2-5; size: -; V: TRBV20-1; D: -; CDR3: CSAREPGLKETQYF; DNA: TGCAGTGCTAGAGAACCCGGGCTGAAAGAGACCCAGTACTTC
J: TRBJ1-2; size: -; V: TRBV18; D: -; CDR3: CASSPGEDYGYTF; DNA: TGTGCCAGCTCACCGGGAGAGGACTATGGCTACACCTTC
J: TRBJ2-7; size: few; V: TRBV11-2; D: TRBD1; CDR3: CASSSSAGTGVYEQYF; DNA: TGTGCCAGCAGCTCATCCGCCGGGACAGGGGTGTACGAGCAGTACTTC
J: TRBJ1-4; size: few; V: TRBV7-9; D: -; CDR3: CASSNPNNEKLFF; DNA: TGTGCCAGCAGCAACCCTAACAACGAAAAACTGTTTTTT
J: TRBJ2-7; size: -; V: TRBV18; D: -; CDR3: CASSLAQSRAEQYF; DNA: TGTGCCAGCTCATTAGCTCAATCCCGGGCCGAGCAGTACTTC
J: TRBJ2-1; size: -; V: TRBV12-3/TRBV12-4; D: -; CDR3: CASSREGAKIYNEQFF; DNA: TGTGCCAGCAGTCGGGAAGGGGCGAAGATTTACAATGAGCAGTTCTTC
J: TRBJ1-5; size: few; V: TRBV6-1; D: -; CDR3: CASRQWGGNQPQHF; DNA: TGTGCCAGCAGGCAGTGGGGGGGCAATCAGCCCCAGCATTTT
J: TRBJ2-3; size: -; V: TRBV7-2; D: TRBD2; CDR3: CAARSGRGADTQYF; DNA: TGTGCCGCGCGAAGCGGGCGGGGGGCAGATACGCAGTATTTT
J: TRBJ1-4; size: -; V: TRBV10-3; D: TRBD1; CDR3: CATGDRAATNEKLFF; DNA: TGTGCCACCGGGGACAGAGCAGCAACTAATGAAAAACTGTTTTTT
J: TRBJ2-5; size: -; V: TRBV19; D: -; CDR3: CASSIGGLQETQYF; DNA: TGTGCCAGTAGTATTGGGGGCCTTCAAGAGACCCAGTACTTC
J: TRBJ2-7; size: few; V: TRBV20-1; D: -; CDR3: CSARATAPTF; DNA: TGCAGTGCTAGAGCCACGGCTCCTACCTTC
J: TRBJ2-3; size: -; V: TRBV20-1; D: -; CDR3: CSAWGEGGTDTQYF; DNA: TGCAGTGCCTGGGGGGAGGGGGGCACAGATACGCAGTATTTT
J: TRBJ2-7; size: -; V: TRBV7-2; D: -; CDR3: CASSLGGHSYEQYF; DNA: TGTGCCAGCAGCTTAGGGGGGCACTCCTACGAGCAGTACTTC
J: TRBJ2-1; size: -; V: TRBV2; D: -; CDR3: CASVKVSSYNEQFF; DNA: TGTGCCAGCGTCAAGGTGAGCTCCTACAATGAGCAGTTCTTC
J: TRBJ2-7; size: -; V: TRBV20-1; D: TRBD2; CDR3: CSARDPRGTRNYEQYF; DNA: TGCAGTGCTAGAGATCCTAGGGGGACTAGGAACTACGAGCAGTACTTC
J: TRBJ2-5; size: -; V: TRBV12-3/TRBV12-4; D: -; CDR3: CASSGRPEGNQYF; DNA: TGTGCCAGCAGTGGGCGCCCCGAGGGGAACCAGTACTTC
J: TRBJ2-2; size: -; V: TRBV7-9; D: -; CDR3: CASSRLEGAVTGELFF; DNA: TGTGCCAGCAGCCGATTGGAGGGGGCGGTCACCGGGGAGCTGTTTTTT
J: TRBJ1-5; size: -; V: TRBV10-3; D: TRBD1; CDR3: CAIRQDREGQPQHF; DNA: TGTGCCATCAGACAGGACAGGGAGGGGCAGCCCCAGCATTTT
J: TRBJ1-5; size: -; V: TRBV18; D: -; CDR3: CASSPKGVGNQPQHF; DNA: TGTGCCAGCTCACCAAAGGGGGTTGGCAATCAGCCCCAGCATTTT
J: TRBJ1-6; size: -; V: TRBV6-1; D: TRBD1; CDR3: CASSARDSFSPLHF; DNA: TGTGCCAGCAGTGCCCGGGACAGCTTTTCACCCCTCCACTTT
J: TRBJ1-2; size: -; V: TRBV29-1; D: -; CDR3: CSVEGSSHGYTF; DNA: TGCAGCGTTGAAGGCAGTTCCCATGGCTACACCTTC
J: TRBJ2-3; size: -; V: TRBV7-2; D: TRBD2; CDR3: CASSPGLAGWADTQYF; DNA: TGTGCCAGCAGCCCGGGACTAGCGGGATGGGCAGATACGCAGTATTTT
J: TRBJ2-1; size: -; V: TRBV19; D: TRBD1; CDR3: CASMVGGFGNEQFF; DNA: TGTGCCAGTATGGTAGGGGGCTTTGGCAATGAGCAGTTCTTC
J: TRBJ1-4; size: -; V: TRBV27; D: TRBD1; CDR3: CASSLTTGKGEKLFF; DNA: TGTGCCAGCAGTCTAACGACAGGGAAGGGGGAAAAACTGTTTTTT
J: TRBJ2-7; size: -; V: TRBV6-1; D: -; CDR3: CASSLGFYEQYF; DNA: TGTGCCAGCAGTCTCGGGTTCTACGAGCAGTACTTC